The 9 T cell receptor beta chains given below trace back to one sample, sequenced in a study of T cells in Graves' hyperthyroidism and ophthalmopathy. There were TCR beta CDR3 regions amplified from RNA transcripts. First-round RT-PCR with HTBI primers amplified the TCR CDR3 region. A single record per CDR3 protein comes from TCRdb applying MiXCR to the multiplex PCR reads. The repertoire consists of hundreds of thousands of distinct CDR3 sequences, with 15% to 20% occurring once and the leading ten covering about 45%. The sequencing input was blood. The receptors come from a man aged 40-50 years with Graves' ophthalmopathy.

The chain is built from TRBV18 and TRBJ2-3; TRBD1 is a possible D gene (6 bases). The germline V and J ends were trimmed by 2 bases and 2 bases, with 14 bases remaining between them. CDR3 size: 16 residues. CDR1 and CDR2 from the germline V gene are KGHSH and LQKENI. CDR3 DNA: TGTGCCAGCTCACCATGGACAGAGGGTCCCACAGATACGCAGTATTTT. Its protein is CASSPWTEGPTDTQYF.

V usage is TRBV12-3 or TRBV12-4 and J usage is TRBJ1-1; D gene ambiguous. The CDR3 is 12 amino acids. The V end lost 8 bases, the J end lost 0 bases, and 7 bases lay between the germline ends. The CDR3 sequence is CASREVNTEAFF. CDR3 nucleotides: TGTGCCAGCCGGGAGGTGAACACTGAAGCTTTCTTT.

A few counts support this clonotype. This chain connects TRBV3-1 to TRBJ2-7; TRBD2 matches 8 bases. With V trimmed by 2 bases and J by 3 bases, 15 bases remained unmatched. The V gene's germline CDR1 is LGHDT and CDR2 YNNKEL (reference sequence). The CDR3 has 18 residues. CDR3 coding DNA: TGTGCCAGCAGCCAATCCGCCCTAGCGGGTCGAGCTTACTACGAGCAGTACTTC. This gives the protein CASSQSALAGRAYYEQYF.

With regard to this clonotype: A much more abundant neighbour one base away suggests this may be a read error. The CDR3 does not close with the conserved phenylalanine or tryptophan, likely indicating a read error. The genes are TRBV11-2 and TRBJ1-1; no clear D gene. V was clipped by 4 bases and J by 5 bases, with 11 bases between them. Germline V CDR1 and CDR2: SGHAT, FQNNGV. This CDR3 contains 13 residues. CDR3 sequence (DNA): TGTGCCAGCAGCTCCGCTCTTGGGACTGAAGCTTTCGTT. This sequence encodes CASSSALGTEAFV.

The chain has TRBV5-8 and TRBJ1-1, with 7 bases identical to TRBD1. V shed 1 base and J 5 bases; nucleotides not matched to a gene: 5. Germline lookup yields CDR1 SGHTS and CDR2 YDEGEE. The CDR3 runs 14 residues. The chain's CDR3 is CASSLQTGLTEAFF. The CDR3 DNA sequence: TGTGCCAGCAGCTTGCAGACAGGGTTAACTGAAGCTTTCTTT.

This clonotype was found a few times. The CDR3 loop is CASSQISKTYEQYF. The CDR3 coding sequence is TGTGCCAGCAGCCAGATAAGTAAGACCTACGAGCAGTACTTC. The chain links TRBV11-2 to TRBJ2-7; D is uncertain. Trimming cost V 5 bases and J 2 bases, with 13 bases left between them. Looked up from germline, CDR1 is SGHAT and CDR2 is FQNNGV. CDR3 length: 14 residues. The whole variable domain, remainder taken from reference TRBV11-2 and TRBJ2-7, is EAGVAQSPRYKIIEKRQSVAFWCNPISGHATLYWYQQILGQGPKLLIQFQNNGVVDDSQLPKDRFSAERLKGVDSTLKIQPAKLEDSAVYLCASSQISKTYEQYFGPGTRLTVT.

This rearrangement joins TRBV3-1 to TRBJ2-4; D may be TRBD1 or TRBD2 (5 bases each). Germline CDR1 is LGHDT and CDR2 is YNNKEL (reference sequence). Between the trimmed V and J ends, which lost 0 bases and 9 bases, there was a span of 18 bases. The CDR3 is 16 amino acids. CDR3 coding DNA: TGTGCCAGCAGCCAAGAGAGGGAAAGGGGTGGGGGCATTCAGTACTTC. Protein: CASSQERERGGGIQYF.

The V gene is TRBV27, the J gene TRBJ2-7, with TRBD2 as a possible D gene (6 bases). CDR1 is MNHEY, CDR2 SMNVEV, per germline (reference sequence). The CDR3 is 12 amino acids. With 3 bases removed from V and 9 bases from J, the gap between germline ends came to 12 bases. The CDR3 sequence is CASSFTSSVQYF. DNA of the CDR3: TGTGCCAGCAGTTTCACTTCTAGCGTGCAGTACTTC.

This clonotype was seen a few times. One junction end does not reproduce the germline sequence, and a read error may be involved. The V and J genes are TRBV4-3 and TRBJ2-1, with D uncertain. Germline values: CDR1 LGHNA, CDR2 YSLEER. There are 14 residues in the CDR3. The CDR3 reads CTSSQEDGTNEQFF. CDR3 sequence (DNA): TGCACCAGCAGCCAAGAGGACGGAACGAATGAGCAGTTCTTC.